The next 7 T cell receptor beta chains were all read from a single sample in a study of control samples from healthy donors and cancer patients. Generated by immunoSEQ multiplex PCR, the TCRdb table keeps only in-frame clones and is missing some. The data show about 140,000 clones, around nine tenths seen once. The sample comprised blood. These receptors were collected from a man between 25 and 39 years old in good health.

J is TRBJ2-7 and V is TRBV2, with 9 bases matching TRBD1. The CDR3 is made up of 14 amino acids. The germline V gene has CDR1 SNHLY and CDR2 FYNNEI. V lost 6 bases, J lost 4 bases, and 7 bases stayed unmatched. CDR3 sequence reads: CASRPGQGQYEQYF. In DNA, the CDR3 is TGTGCCAGCAGGCCGGGACAGGGACAATACGAGCAGTACTTC. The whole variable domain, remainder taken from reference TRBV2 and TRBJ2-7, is EPEVTQTPSHQVTQMGQEVILRCVPISNHLYFYWYRQILGQKVEFLVSFYNNEISEKSEIFDDQFSVERPDGSNFTLKIRSTKLEDSAMYFCASRPGQGQYEQYFGPGTRLTVT.

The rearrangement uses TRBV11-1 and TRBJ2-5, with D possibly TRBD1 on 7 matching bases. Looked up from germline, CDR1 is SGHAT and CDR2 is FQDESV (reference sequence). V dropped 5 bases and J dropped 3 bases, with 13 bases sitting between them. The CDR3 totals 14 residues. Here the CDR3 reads CASSRGTEEETQYF. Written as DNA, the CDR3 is TGTGCCAGCAGCCGCGGGACAGAAGAAGAGACCCAGTACTTC. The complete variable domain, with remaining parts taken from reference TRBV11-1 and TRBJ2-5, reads EAEVAQSPRYKITEKSQAVAFWCDPISGHATLYWYRQILGQGPELLVQFQDESVVDDSQLPKDRFSAERLKGVDSTLKIQPAELGDSAMYLCASSRGTEEETQYFGPGTRLLVL.

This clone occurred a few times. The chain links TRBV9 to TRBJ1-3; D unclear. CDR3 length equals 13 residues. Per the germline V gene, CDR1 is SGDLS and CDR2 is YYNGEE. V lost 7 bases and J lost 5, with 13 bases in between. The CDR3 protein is CASRPSGRNTIYF. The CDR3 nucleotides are TGTGCCAGCCGACCCAGTGGGCGAAACACCATATATTTT.

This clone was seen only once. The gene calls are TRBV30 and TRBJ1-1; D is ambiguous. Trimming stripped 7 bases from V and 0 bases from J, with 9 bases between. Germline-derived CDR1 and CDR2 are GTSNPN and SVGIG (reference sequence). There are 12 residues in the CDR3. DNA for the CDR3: TGTGCCTCCGCGCGGCTGAACACTGAAGCTTTCTTT. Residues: CASARLNTEAFF.

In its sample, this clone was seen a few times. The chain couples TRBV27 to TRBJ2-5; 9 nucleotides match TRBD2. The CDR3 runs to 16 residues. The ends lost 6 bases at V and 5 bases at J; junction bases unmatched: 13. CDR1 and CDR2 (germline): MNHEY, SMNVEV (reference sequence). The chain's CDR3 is CASSRGSGGWSETQYF. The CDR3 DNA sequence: TGTGCCAGCAGCAGGGGGAGCGGGGGGTGGAGCGAGACCCAGTACTTC.

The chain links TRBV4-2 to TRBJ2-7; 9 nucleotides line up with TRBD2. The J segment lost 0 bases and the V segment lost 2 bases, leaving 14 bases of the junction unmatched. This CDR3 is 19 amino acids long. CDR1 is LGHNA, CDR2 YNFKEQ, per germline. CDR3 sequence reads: CASSQLSGGTSSSSYEQYF. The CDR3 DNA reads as TGTGCCAGCAGCCAACTAAGCGGGGGGACCTCTTCAAGCTCCTACGAGCAGTACTTC.

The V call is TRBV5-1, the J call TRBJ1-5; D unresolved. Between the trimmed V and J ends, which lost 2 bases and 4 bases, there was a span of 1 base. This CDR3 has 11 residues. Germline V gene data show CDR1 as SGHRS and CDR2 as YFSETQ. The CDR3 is CASSFNQPQHF. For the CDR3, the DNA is TGCGCCAGCAGCTTTAATCAGCCCCAGCATTTT. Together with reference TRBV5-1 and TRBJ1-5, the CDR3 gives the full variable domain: KAGVTQTPRYLIKTRGQQVTLSCSPISGHRSVSWYQQTPGQGLQFLFEYFSETQRNKGNFPGRFSGRQFSNSRSEMNVSTLELGDSALYLCASSFNQPQHFGDGTRLSIL.